The present T cell receptor beta chain was sequenced within a study of regulatory T cells in long-lasting Graves disease. The time point is: newly diagnosed GD, antithyroid drugs for less than 3 months. The TCR library used RNA extracted from PBMCs. V was clipped by 3 bases and J by 5 bases; unmatched bases: 8. Germline values: CDR1 MGHDK, CDR2 SYGVNS. The CDR3 has 17 residues. TCR beta libraries were built with iRepertoire HTBI primers and Arm-PCR of CDR3 regions. Each CDR3 protein gets one entry after TCRdb re-called the multiplex PCR reads with MiXCR. Of around 450,000 distinct CDR3 sequences detected, about 15% appear once; the ten largest clones hold about a sixth. Another study also made use of these data, one on T cells in Graves' hyperthyroidism and ophthalmopathy.

Material: peripheral blood mononuclear cells (PBMCs), obtained at new diagnosis, from a patient treated with antithyroid drugs. The sequence was collected from a woman in her 30s with Graves disease. The V call is TRBV25-1, the J call TRBJ1-5; 12 nucleotides align to TRBD1. The CDR3: CASSENGTGGSHQPQHF. The CDR3 DNA reads TGTGCCAGCAGTGAGAATGGGACAGGGGGCTCCCATCAGCCCCAGCATTTT.